This T cell receptor (beta chain) was obtained from a study of blood T cell repertoires in COVID-19. The repertoire was sequenced with immunoSEQ multiplex PCR; TCRdb's copy has only in-frame clones and lacks some. In the table there are 200,000 to 250,000 clones, approximately 90% of which are singletons. This clone is a singleton in its sample. The germline V gene encodes CDR1 SGDLS and CDR2 YYNGEE. The CDR3 is 13 residues long. V lost 6 bases and J lost 5, with 14 bases in between. What was sequenced was PBMCs or T cells enriched from blood (not recorded which). This chain links TRBV9 with TRBJ1-1; a weak D match, TRBD1 (5 bases). The clonotype was recovered from a man aged 25-45 years who had recovered from COVID-19. The CDR3 spells CASNNPGGTEAFF. For the CDR3, the DNA is TGTGCCAGCAATAACCCGGGGGGTACTGAAGCTTTCTTT.